This record covers a single T cell receptor (beta chain). Its antigen is unidentified. Other nucleotide sequences in the sample specify the same CDR3. The sample comes from a study of shared clonotypes between healthy human individuals. The overall study: Plates per donor: three CD4 naive, three CD4 memory, two CD8 naive, one CD8 memory. Study conclusions and caveats: An anticipated effect of sequencing depth on clonotype sharing among donors was recognized.

Several immunoSEQ plates received, in even portions, the genomic DNA of each subset. Using immunoSEQ multiplex PCR, the repertoire was profiled, and TCRdb retains in-frame clones only, with some absent. The repertoire holds about 2 million clones, with 85% to 95% as singletons. CD45RO-negative, CCR7-selected cells formed the naive CD8 fraction, which excluded terminally differentiated effector memory CD45RA+ cells. All the donors were Caucasian adults who lived in Nashville, Tennessee. The V end lost 0 bases, the J end lost 6 bases, and 7 bases lay between the germline ends. The CDR3 loop spans 12 amino acids. Germline V gene data show CDR1 as SGHDT and CDR2 as YYEEEE.

The chain has TRBV5-6 and TRBJ2-7; D gene unclear. The origin of this receptor is a young man in good health. What was sequenced was naive CD8+ T cells sorted from blood. CDR3 sequence: CASSLAPGEQYF. CDR3 in DNA: TGTGCCAGCAGCTTGGCCCCCGGCGAGCAGTACTTC. Full variable domain (outside the CDR3, taken from reference TRBV5-6 and TRBJ2-7): DAGVTQSPTHLIKTRGQQVTLRCSPKSGHDTVSWYQQALGQGPQFIFQYYEEEERQRGNFPDRFSGHQFPNYSSELNVNALLLGDSALYLCASSLAPGEQYFGPGTRLTVT.